The 13 T cell receptor beta chains presented below share a single source sample, sequenced in a study of CD8+ T cells in alopecia areata. RNA was extracted and reverse transcribed into cDNA as the sequencing template. Repertoires were generated with immunoSEQ multiplex PCR, while TCRdb's copy carries only in-frame clones and drops some. The sample consists of about 300,000 clones, about three fifths of them appearing once. Treatment reported: oral pan-JAK inhibitor, 5-10 mg twice daily. The sample in question was CD4+ T cells sorted from blood, obtained at week 24, from a patient treated with tofacitinib. The receptors originated from a human donor with alopecia areata.

The chain carries TRBV29-1 and TRBJ1-3; D ambiguous. This CDR3 spans 13 amino acids. Trimming stripped 5 bases from V and 0 bases from J, with 8 bases between. From germline, CDR1 is SQVTM and CDR2 ANQGSEA. The CDR3 nucleotides are TGCAGCGTTCGCCCAAACTCTGGAAACACCATATATTTT. Its protein product is CSVRPNSGNTIYF. Drawing the rest from reference TRBV29-1 and TRBJ1-3, the complete variable domain is SAVISQKPSRDICQRGTSLTIQCQVDSQVTMMFWYRQQPGQSLTLIATANQGSEATYESGFVIDKFPISRPNLTFSTLTVSNMSPEDSSIYLCSVRPNSGNTIYFGEGSWLTVV.

The chain uses TRBV7-6 and TRBJ1-1; a weak D match, TRBD1 (5 bases). The CDR3 sequence is 15 residues long. Germline V gene data show CDR1 as SGHVS and CDR2 as FNYEAQ. Trimming took off 0 bases at V and 7 bases at J, with 15 bases between the two ends. The CDR3 DNA follows: TGTGCCAGCAGCTTAGCGGGGGGACCGCTACTTGAAGCTTTCTTT. Translating it yields CASSLAGGPLLEAFF.

V and J are TRBV11-1 and TRBJ2-6; D is unclear. The V and J ends lost 5 bases and 11 bases respectively, with 10 bases between them. CDR1 and CDR2 from the germline V gene are SGHAT and FQDESV (reference sequence). The CDR3 is made up of 12 amino acids. The CDR3 loop reads CASSQGPYVLTF. Written as DNA, the CDR3 is TGTGCCAGCAGCCAAGGCCCCTACGTCCTGACTTTC.

V usage is TRBV29-1 and J usage is TRBJ2-5; 9 bases align to TRBD1. There are 14 residues in the CDR3. Germline V gene sequence: CDR1 SQVTM, CDR2 ANQGSEA. V gave up 7 bases and J gave up 3 bases; unmatched junction bases: 9. The CDR3 reads CSGWDRDGKETQYF. DNA for the CDR3: TGCAGCGGATGGGACAGGGATGGAAAAGAGACCCAGTACTTC.

This clone was recorded a few times. The rearrangement links TRBV5-1 to TRBJ2-1, with D unclear. Germline values: CDR1 SGHRS, CDR2 YFSETQ. The CDR3 consists of 13 residues. V lost 4 bases and J 6 bases, leaving 11 bases between the germline ends. This CDR3 is CASSESQVNEQFF. Here the CDR3 DNA reads TGCGCCAGCAGCGAAAGTCAGGTCAATGAGCAGTTCTTC.

The chain recombines TRBV7-9 with TRBJ1-2; D possibly corresponds to TRBD1 (5 bases). The CDR3 is 19 residues long. V lost 3 bases and J 4 bases, leaving 27 bases between the germline ends. Germline CDR1 reads SEHNR; CDR2 reads FQNEAQ (reference sequence). The CDR3 DNA sequence: TGTGCCAGCAGCTTCACCGGGGCAGTTAGCCGACAGCCCTCCTATGGCTACACCTTC. Protein product: CASSFTGAVSRQPSYGYTF.

The rearrangement uses TRBV2 and TRBJ2-2, with a possible D match to TRBD2 (6 bases). V was shortened by 6 bases and J by 6 bases, with 11 bases between the two germline ends. This CDR3 contains 13 residues. Germline assignment: CDR1 SNHLY and CDR2 FYNNEI. The CDR3 region is CASRATSSGELFF. For the CDR3, the DNA is TGTGCCAGCAGGGCCACTAGCTCCGGGGAGCTGTTTTTT. The full variable domain, in which reference TRBV2 and TRBJ2-2 provide the parts outside the CDR3, is EPEVTQTPSHQVTQMGQEVILRCVPISNHLYFYWYRQILGQKVEFLVSFYNNEISEKSEIFDDQFSVERPDGSNFTLKIRSTKLEDSAMYFCASRATSSGELFFGEGSRLTVL.

The chain employs TRBV29-1 and TRBJ1-2; no reliable D call. Germline V gene sequence: CDR1 SQVTM, CDR2 ANQGSEA. The V and J ends lost 4 bases and 4 bases respectively, with 10 bases between them. The CDR3 is 12 residues long. CDR3 in DNA: TGCAGCGTTGGAGGCCAGTTCTATGGCTACACCTTC. This encodes CSVGGQFYGYTF.

This chain joins TRBV15 and TRBJ1-1, with a weak D call TRBD1 (5 bases). Trimming shortened V by 3 bases and J by 4 bases, and 12 bases separated the two germline ends. The germline V gene encodes CDR1 LNHNV and CDR2 YYDKDF (reference sequence). The CDR3 runs to 14 residues. The CDR3 protein is CATSRGGAGTEAFF. The CDR3 nucleotides read TGTGCCACCAGCAGGGGCGGGGCGGGCACTGAAGCTTTCTTT.

This chain links TRBV29-1 with TRBJ1-1; D unclear. CDR3 length equals 13 residues. V was trimmed by 2 bases and J by 2 bases, leaving 9 bases between them. Germline CDR1 is SQVTM and CDR2 is ANQGSEA. The CDR3 DNA is TGCAGCGTTGAAAGGGCAGCAAACACTGAAGCTTTCTTT. Residues: CSVERAANTEAFF.

The V gene is TRBV2, the J gene TRBJ1-5; no firm D call. The germline CDR1 and CDR2 sequences are SNHLY and FYNNEI. CDR3 length equals 14 residues. Trimming shortened V by 6 bases and J by 4 bases, and 13 bases separated the two germline ends. CDR3 loop: CASSLQGSNQPQHF. CDR3 sequence (DNA): TGTGCCAGCAGCCTCCAAGGGAGTAATCAGCCCCAGCATTTT.

This clone was seen just once. The DNA for the CDR3 is TGTGCCAGCAGCCAAGATCAGTGGGGGTCCTACTACACCTTC. This sequence encodes CASSQDQWGSYYTF. The V call is TRBV4-2, the J call TRBJ1-2, with D possibly being TRBD1 (5 bases). V was shortened by 0 bases and J by 10 bases, with 15 bases between the two germline ends. CDR3 length: 14 residues. Germline V gene data show CDR1 as LGHNA and CDR2 as YNFKEQ.

As concerns this clone: The DNA is omitted, as the CDR3 cannot be located on it reliably, and the CDR3 follows TCRdb's listing. J is TRBJ1-2 and V is TRBV30. CDR1 GTSNPN and CDR2 SVGIG come from the germline V gene (reference sequence). The CDR3 comprises 16 residues, both ends counted. This CDR3 reads CAWSVFLSGEDYGYTF.